This TCR beta chain was profiled in a study of blood T cell repertoires in COVID-19. Study at large: Specimens from acute and convalescent COVID-19 originated in the United States, Italy and Spain.

Produced via immunoSEQ multiplex PCR; TCRdb's table is partial and in-frame only. The sample includes about 120,000 clones, 75% to 90% of them seen just once. This clone was observed a handful of times. This TCR was sampled from a man between 65 and 85 years old with active or convalescent COVID-19. Material for sequencing was peripheral blood.

This CDR3 is CASRNVQGVRTGELFF. In DNA form, the CDR3 reads TGTGCCAGCAGGAACGTACAGGGAGTCCGGACCGGGGAGCTGTTTTTT. The rearrangement uses TRBV27 and TRBJ2-2; D may be TRBD1 (6 bases). The germline V gene encodes CDR1 MNHEY and CDR2 SMNVEV (reference sequence). Trimming took off 6 bases at V and 5 bases at J, with 19 bases between the two ends. The CDR3 extends over 16 amino acids.